This T cell receptor beta chain came from a study of long-term antiretroviral therapy in people with HIV. Study observations and caveats: ART preceded a rise in diversity that nonetheless stayed lower than in transplant donor controls. Clones with expansion before ART led the repertoire at all time points.

This clone was counted a single time. Its matching antigen is unknown. CDR3 length equals 18 residues. V lost 2 bases and J lost 1; bases outside the gene matches: 10. Germline CDR1 LGHNT, CDR2 FRNRAP. A v3.0 immunoSEQ assay was performed at survey level. Profiled with immunoSEQ multiplex PCR; TCRdb holds only in-frame clones, not every one. The sample includes about 32,000 clones, around 85% seen only once; the top ten take roughly 4%. The receptor was isolated from a man aged 18 to 29 with HIV. The sequenced sample was unsorted PBMCs, obtained approximately 3.3 years after starting antiretroviral therapy. The rearrangement links TRBV12-5 to TRBJ1-1; 10 nucleotides match TRBD1. CDR3 region: CASGLPSDRGRGNTEAFF. The CDR3 coding sequence is TGTGCTAGTGGTTTGCCCTCAGACAGGGGGCGGGGGAACACTGAAGCTTTCTTT.